The subject of this entry is one T cell receptor (beta chain). Its binding antigen is unknown. No base quality information exists; no much larger clone differs at one position. The library was made by the immunoSEQ multiplex PCR assay. This immuneACCESS table, as held by TCRdb, lists in-frame sequences with V and J called but not all clones. Of the missing ones, under half trace to an unresolved V gene in checked studies; the others have no known cause. Within this sample are about 15,000 clones, with around 80% of them counted one time only. Roughly an eighth of the sample is held by the ten biggest clonotypes. This sample was included in a study of technical replicates of blood from a handful of donors (dated by TCRdb to the late 2010s). Including cysteine and phenylalanine, the CDR3 has 16 amino acids. Only the CDR3 part of the read is kept: 48 bases, read in frame from the first base. CDR1 and CDR2 were assigned from the germline V gene (reference sequence) as LNHDA and SQIVND. Here V drops 1 base and J drops 4 bases, and the junction holds 4 bases not matched to any gene.

This receptor was identified in a human donor in good health. This receptor chain uses TRBV19 and TRBJ2-1, with TRBD2 identical over 10 junction bases. Sequencing was performed on PBMCs. Here the CDR3 is given as CASSIGTSGPYNEQFF. At the DNA level, the sequence is TGTGCCAGTAGTATAGGGACTAGCGGACCGTACAATGAGCAGTTCTTC.